These 31 T cell receptor beta chains were all obtained from the same sample, sequenced in a study of blood T cells in healthy people across ages. With a J-beta primer mix and a sample-barcoded 5' primer, a second PCR ran 7 to 11 cycles. TCRdb re-called the 5' RACE reads through MiXCR, storing one row per CDR3 protein. The data show around 800,000 distinct CDR3 sequences, 50% to 65% seen once. The specimen was blood. All receptors come from an older man in good health.

The chain combines TRBV6-1 with TRBJ1-5; D gene uncertain. The germline V gene has CDR1 MNHNS and CDR2 SASEGT. The length of the CDR3 is 13 residues. With 5 bases removed from V and 2 bases from J, the gap between germline ends came to 7 bases. The CDR3 DNA reads TGTGCCAGCAGTTCCCAGGGCAATCAGCCCCAGCATTTT. This gives the protein CASSSQGNQPQHF.

V gene TRBV20-1 combines with J gene TRBJ2-7; 7 bases fit TRBD1. The CDR3 spans 15 residues. Germline trimming cut 0 bases from V and 4 bases from J; bases unmatched to any gene: 9. Germline V gene sequence: CDR1 DFQATT, CDR2 SNEGSKA (reference sequence). Here the CDR3 reads CSARDPDRVGYEQYF. CDR3 nucleotide sequence: TGCAGTGCTAGAGATCCCGACAGGGTCGGGTACGAGCAGTACTTC.

In its sample, this clonotype was seen a few times. The gene calls are TRBV5-1 and TRBJ2-7, with 9 bases lining up with TRBD2. The CDR3 runs 15 residues. CDR1 and CDR2 from the germline V gene are SGHRS and YFSETQ. V shed 4 bases, J shed 2 bases, and the junction held 7 bases outside the gene matches. CDR3 in amino acids: CASSPERLAAYEQYF. The CDR3 DNA sequence: TGCGCCAGCAGCCCGGAGAGACTAGCGGCCTACGAGCAGTACTTC. The full variable domain, its missing parts supplied by reference TRBV5-1 and TRBJ2-7, is KAGVTQTPRYLIKTRGQQVTLSCSPISGHRSVSWYQQTPGQGLQFLFEYFSETQRNKGNFPGRFSGRQFSNSRSEMNVSTLELGDSALYLCASSPERLAAYEQYFGPGTRLTVT.

This clonotype showed up just a few times. The chain uses TRBV11-2 and TRBJ2-2; possible D gene TRBD1, 5 bases. Germline assignment: CDR1 SGHAT and CDR2 FQNNGV. Trimming shortened V by 1 base and J by 1 base, and 10 bases separated the two germline ends. The CDR3 is 16 residues long. This CDR3 is CASSLGQTLNTGELFF. The CDR3 region has the DNA TGTGCCAGCAGCTTAGGACAGACCTTGAACACCGGGGAGCTGTTTTTT.

This chain links TRBV7-6 with TRBJ2-3; D is unresolved. V was trimmed by 1 base and J by 14 bases, leaving 19 bases between them. The germline CDR1 and CDR2 sequences are SGHVS and FNYEAQ. This CDR3 is built from 14 residues. Here the CDR3 reads CASSLGLERGYAYF. The CDR3 DNA sequence: TGTGCCAGCAGCTTAGGCTTAGAGCGCGGATACGCGTATTTT. Complete variable domain (other parts from reference TRBV7-6 and TRBJ2-3): GAGVSQSPRYKVTKRGQDVALRCDPISGHVSLYWYRQALGQGPEFLTYFNYEAQQDKSGLPNDRFSAERPEGSISTLTIQRTEQRDSAMYRCASSLGLERGYAYFGPGTRLTVL.

The chain is built from TRBV4-1 and TRBJ2-4; tentatively, D is TRBD2 (5 bases). V was cut by 5 bases and J by 5 bases, with 16 bases left in between. Germline lookup yields CDR1 MGHRA and CDR2 YSYEKL. This CDR3 spans 15 amino acids. CDR3 in DNA: TGCGCCAGCAGCTTCCTGCCCCTGAGGGAAAACATTCAGTACTTC. Amino acids: CASSFLPLRENIQYF.

V usage is TRBV18 and J usage is TRBJ2-7, with D perhaps matching TRBD2 (6 bases). The length of the CDR3 is 16 residues. V was clipped by 3 bases and J by 3 bases, with 18 bases between them. Germline loops: CDR1 KGHSH, CDR2 LQKENI. The CDR3 here is CASSPKTGGGIYEQYF. CDR3 sequence (DNA): TGTGCCAGCTCACCGAAGACCGGTGGAGGGATCTACGAGCAGTACTTC.

This clonotype was detected only a few times. This sequence joins TRBV10-3 and TRBJ2-4; 8 nucleotides match TRBD2. The DNA end favors TRBJ2-5, so the J call may be wrong. CDR1 is ENHRY and CDR2 is SYGVKD in the germline V gene. This CDR3 region has 14 residues. The CDR3 is CAISTTSGGETQYF. The CDR3 DNA is TGTGCCATCAGTACAACTAGCGGAGGAGAGACCCAGTACTTC.

This clonotype has just a few counts. V is TRBV12-3 or TRBV12-4 and J is TRBJ1-2; D remains unclear. This CDR3 comprises 15 residues. With 2 bases removed from V and 1 base from J, the gap between germline ends came to 11 bases. The chain's CDR3 is CASSLRVPSNYGYTF. The CDR3 DNA reads as TGTGCCAGCAGTTTACGGGTCCCCAGTAACTATGGCTACACCTTC.

As for this clonotype: Since a much larger clone is just one base distant, this may be a read error. The V gene is TRBV29-1, the J gene TRBJ2-3; no definite D call. CDR3 length: 11 amino acids. CDR1 is SQVTM, CDR2 ANQGSEA, per germline. V was shortened by 7 bases and J by 2 bases, with 7 bases between the two germline ends. The CDR3 nucleotides read TGCAGCGGCGTTCTCACAGATACGCAGTATTTT. Translation gives CSGVLTDTQYF.

The chain is built from TRBV29-1 and TRBJ2-7; possibly TRBD2 for D (5 bases). The germline V and J ends were trimmed by 4 bases and 0 bases, with 10 bases remaining between them. The CDR3 sequence is 13 residues long. CDR1 is SQVTM and CDR2 is ANQGSEA in the germline V gene. The CDR3: CSVGSGASYEQYF. DNA of the CDR3: TGCAGCGTTGGCAGCGGCGCCTCCTACGAGCAGTACTTC.

This chain joins TRBV6-2 or TRBV6-3 and TRBJ2-3; a weak D match, TRBD2 (5 bases). CDR1 and CDR2 (germline): MNHEY, SVGEGT. Trimming removed 0 bases from V and 14 bases from J, with 18 bases in between. The CDR3 covers 14 residues. The CDR3 here is CASSYSRASRLAYF. CDR3 coding DNA: TGTGCCAGCAGTTACTCGAGGGCTAGCCGACTCGCGTATTTT.

The table lists this clonotype with a few counts. The chain combines TRBV13 with TRBJ1-6, with D unclear. V gave up 0 bases and J gave up 5 bases, with 11 bases separating them. Germline V CDR1 and CDR2: PRHDT, FYEKMQ (reference sequence). This CDR3 has 16 amino acids. The chain's CDR3 is CASSLGGSRNNSPLHF. In DNA form, the CDR3 reads TGTGCCAGCAGCTTAGGGGGTAGTAGGAATAATTCACCCCTCCACTTT.

The chain employs TRBV29-1 and TRBJ2-3, with unresolved D. The germline gives CDR1 SQVTM, CDR2 ANQGSEA. The length of the CDR3 is 11 residues. The CDR3 protein is CTRWSGNYTYF. The DNA for the CDR3 is TGCACCCGTTGGTCTGGAAATTACACGTATTTT.

The chain carries TRBV28 and TRBJ2-5; D ambiguous. Matching the DNA end better, TRBJ2-7 makes the J call doubtful. From germline, CDR1 is MDHEN and CDR2 SYDVKM. This CDR3 is built from 12 residues. The CDR3 protein is CASSLTINEQYF. As DNA, the CDR3 is TGTGCCAGCAGTTTGACGATCAACGAGCAGTACTTC.

V and J are TRBV11-2 and TRBJ2-4; D may be TRBD1 (5 bases). The J call is uncertain, as TRBJ2-7 better fits the DNA end. The CDR3 covers 14 residues. CDR1 is SGHAT, CDR2 FQNNGV, per germline. The CDR3 is CASSQNRRSYEQYF. The DNA for the CDR3 is TGTGCCAGCAGCCAGAACAGGAGATCCTACGAGCAGTACTTC.

This clonotype has more than one count but fewer than ten. The gene calls are TRBV6-6 and TRBJ2-5, with a tentative D call TRBD1 (5 bases). Germline assignment: CDR1 MNHNY and CDR2 SVGAGI (reference sequence). The CDR3 length is 15 residues. The V gene lost 0 bases and the J gene lost 7 bases, with 15 bases spanning the gap. The CDR3 bases are TGTGCCAGCAGTTACTCGGGGCTAGAGACGGGGACCCAGTACTTC. This sequence encodes CASSYSGLETGTQYF.

This clonotype appeared a few times. This CDR3 is CSVVPAGSSTDTQYF. The CDR3 nucleotides are TGCAGCGTTGTTCCTGCCGGCAGTAGCACAGATACGCAGTATTTT. J is TRBJ2-3 and V is TRBV29-1; no clear D gene. Trimming removed 4 bases from V and 0 bases from J, with 14 bases in between. Germline loops: CDR1 SQVTM, CDR2 ANQGSEA. The CDR3 totals 15 residues.

This sequence joins TRBV20-1 and TRBJ2-6; TRBD1 matches 7 bases. Looked up from germline, CDR1 is DFQATT and CDR2 is SNEGSKA (reference sequence). The J segment lost 0 bases and the V segment lost 6 bases, leaving 8 bases of the junction unmatched. The CDR3 is 16 amino acids. The CDR3 region has the DNA TGCAGTGCAAGGACAGGAGGACTCTCTGGGGCCAACGTCCTGACTTTC. This sequence encodes CSARTGGLSGANVLTF.

This clonotype turned up a few times. This rearrangement joins TRBV7-2 to TRBJ2-7, with D possibly being TRBD1 (5 bases). V was shortened by 0 bases and J by 2 bases, with 11 bases between the two germline ends. This CDR3 comprises 15 residues. CDR1 is SGHTA, CDR2 FQGNSA, per germline. CDR3 nucleotides: TGTGCCAGCAGCTTAGCGGCCAGGGAACCCTACGAGCAGTACTTC. Amino acid sequence: CASSLAAREPYEQYF.

A remark on this clonotype: This sequence may be a read error, since a much larger clone differs from it by one base. The chain has TRBV5-1 and TRBJ2-1; weak D call: TRBD2 (6 bases). The J call may be mistaken, given a closer DNA end match to TRBJ2-7. CDR1 SGHRS and CDR2 YFSETQ come from the germline V gene. The CDR3 sequence is 15 residues long. This CDR3 reads CASSLELATYNEQYF. The CDR3 DNA is TGCGCCAGCAGCTTGGAACTAGCAACCTACAATGAGCAGTACTTC.

The chain couples TRBV21-1 to TRBJ2-6; the table's D gene call, TRBD1, was not cross checked with the DNA. TRBV21-1 corresponds to a pseudogene. The CDR3 is 18 residues long. CDR3 nucleotides: TGTGCCAGCATCCCCCGGGACAGGGATCCGACTGGGGCCAACGTCCTGACTTTC. Translation gives CASIPRDRDPTGANVLTF.

The chain couples TRBV24-1 to TRBJ2-1; no clear D gene. Germline V CDR1 and CDR2: KGHDR, SFDVKD. The CDR3 has 13 residues. Trimming removed 3 bases from V and 7 bases from J, with 9 bases in between. CDR3 DNA sequence: TGTGCCACCAGTGATCCCCCAAGTAATGAGCAGTTCTTC. Translation gives CATSDPPSNEQFF.

The V call is TRBV12-3 or TRBV12-4, the J call TRBJ1-5; D is unresolved. CDR3 size: 13 residues. The germline V and J ends were trimmed by 3 bases and 6 bases, with 9 bases remaining between them. The CDR3 DNA follows: TGTGCCAGCAGTTTCTGGGATGGTCAGCCCCAGCATTTT. Protein: CASSFWDGQPQHF.

The chain couples TRBV12-3 or TRBV12-4 to TRBJ2-3, with 9 bases lining up with TRBD2. Germline trimming cut 10 bases from V and 0 bases from J; bases unmatched to any gene: 11. The CDR3 covers 16 residues. CDR3 nucleotide sequence: TGTGCCACCACGACTGCAAGCGGGAGGAGCACAGATACGCAGTATTTT. This encodes CATTTASGRSTDTQYF.

The V gene is TRBV20-1, the J gene TRBJ2-1, with 13 bases fitting TRBD2. This CDR3 region has 15 residues. Germline V gives CDR1 DFQATT, CDR2 SNEGSKA (reference sequence). V was pared by 6 bases and J by 4 bases, with 6 bases of the junction left unmatched. CDR3 coding DNA: TGCAGTGCACTCGGGACTAGCGGGGTTTACAATGAGCAGTTCTTC. This translates into CSALGTSGVYNEQFF.

V and J are TRBV20-1 and TRBJ1-2; D is uncertain. Germline CDR1 and CDR2: DFQATT and SNEGSKA (reference sequence). Trimming pared 5 bases from V and 4 bases from J, leaving 11 bases between. This CDR3 has 12 amino acids. The CDR3 bases are TGCAGTGCTTCGGAAGACTTCTATGGCTACACCTTC. Translated: CSASEDFYGYTF.

This clonotype was recorded only once. The J gene is TRBJ1-1, the V gene TRBV3-1; D is undetermined. The germline V gene has CDR1 LGHDT and CDR2 YNNKEL (reference sequence). The CDR3 runs to 15 residues. Trimming shortened V by 2 bases and J by 3 bases, and 13 bases separated the two germline ends. CDR3 coding DNA: TGTGCCAGCAGCCAATATCCGGGCCGGGACACTGAAGCTTTCTTT. Translation gives CASSQYPGRDTEAFF.

This clonotype was observed a few times. This rearrangement joins TRBV28 to TRBJ2-7; 7 positions match TRBD1. The CDR3 consists of 14 residues. Germline V gives CDR1 MDHEN, CDR2 SYDVKM. V shed 8 bases, J shed 1 base, and the junction held 8 bases outside the gene matches. The CDR3: CASGTTGVSYEQYF. In DNA, the CDR3 is TGTGCCAGCGGTACTACAGGGGTTTCCTACGAGCAGTACTTC.

This chain links TRBV24-1 with TRBJ2-1, with D perhaps matching TRBD1 or TRBD2 (5 bases each). Trimming shortened V by 2 bases and J by 9 bases, and 7 bases separated the two germline ends. The CDR3 runs 12 residues. The germline gives CDR1 KGHDR, CDR2 SFDVKD. In DNA form, the CDR3 reads TGTGCCACCAGTGATTGGGACGGTGAGCAGTTCTTC. Its protein is CATSDWDGEQFF.

There are a few counts of this clonotype. The CDR3 here is CASSESGRNEQFF. The CDR3 coding sequence is TGTGCCAGCAGTGAAAGCGGGAGGAATGAGCAGTTCTTC. The gene calls are TRBV6-1 and TRBJ2-1; 9 nucleotides align to TRBD2. The V gene end was trimmed by 2 bases and the J gene end by 7 bases; junction bases not matched to a gene: 0. The germline gives CDR1 MNHNS, CDR2 SASEGT. The CDR3 has 13 residues.